The 27 T cell receptor beta chains below were found in one sample sequenced in a study of shared clonotypes between healthy human individuals. Here immunoSEQ multiplex PCR was the method, and the copy in TCRdb shows in-frame clones only, minus some. The sample carries more than 400,000 clones, 90% to 97% recorded once. The sample was naive CD4+ T cells sorted from blood. Sample subset: CD45RA+ positively selected. The receptors derive from a woman in her twenties or thirties in good health.

The CDR3 sequence: CASSSGGNTIYF. Written as DNA, the CDR3 is TGTGCCAGCAGCTCGGGTGGAAACACCATATATTTT. The chain recombines TRBV11-2 with TRBJ1-3; D not certain. V lost 4 bases, J lost 3 bases, and 4 bases lay in between. The CDR3 loop spans 12 amino acids. CDR1 and CDR2 from the germline V gene are SGHAT and FQNNGV.

In this sample, this clone turned up once. The rearrangement uses TRBV5-1 and TRBJ1-2, with 9 bases aligning to TRBD1. The length of the CDR3 is 14 residues. Germline loops: CDR1 SGHRS, CDR2 YFSETQ. The junction had 7 bases not matched to a gene; V was cut back by 4 bases and J by 6 bases. The CDR3 sequence is CASSRTGDSDGYTF. DNA for the CDR3: TGCGCCAGCAGCAGGACAGGGGATTCGGATGGCTACACCTTC.

The chain employs TRBV19 and TRBJ2-2; maybe TRBD1 (6 bases). The CDR3 sequence is 15 residues long. Per the germline V gene, CDR1 is LNHDA and CDR2 is SQIVND (reference sequence). The V and J ends lost 4 bases and 1 base respectively, with 10 bases between them. CDR3 sequence reads: CASSTDRLNTGELFF. In DNA, the CDR3 is TGTGCCAGTAGTACAGACAGGTTGAACACCGGGGAGCTGTTTTTT.

The rearrangement uses TRBV9 and TRBJ2-6; D is unclear. The V and J ends lost 3 bases and 5 bases respectively, with 9 bases between them. Germline CDR1 SGDLS, CDR2 YYNGEE. CDR3 length: 14 amino acids. DNA for the CDR3: TGTGCCAGCAGCGAAACGATGAGGGCCAACGTCCTGACTTTC. Translated: CASSETMRANVLTF.

The table lists this clone with a count of one. Other DNA sequences within the sample encode an identical CDR3. The V call is TRBV28, the J call TRBJ2-1; D tentatively reads TRBD1 or TRBD2 (5 bases each). V lost 8 bases and J 4 bases, leaving 27 bases between the germline ends. This CDR3 is built from 18 residues. The germline CDR1 and CDR2 sequences are MDHEN and SYDVKM. This chain's CDR3 is CASHDYTSTVTKYNEQFF. The CDR3 DNA reads TGTGCCAGCCATGACTATACCTCGACAGTAACTAAGTACAATGAGCAGTTCTTC.

The rearrangement joins TRBV7-7 to TRBJ2-7, with 7 bases aligning to TRBD1. Germline CDR1 and CDR2: SSHAT and FNYEAQ (reference sequence). The CDR3 is 16 amino acids. V was clipped by 1 base and J by 6 bases; unmatched bases: 12. The CDR3 spells CASSLVGDRVIFEQYF. CDR3 DNA sequence: TGTGCCAGCAGCTTAGTTGGCGACAGGGTAATTTTCGAGCAGTACTTC.

The chain uses TRBV28 and TRBJ2-3; TRBD2 might be the D (6 bases). V was pared by 6 bases and J by 2 bases, with 15 bases between. The CDR3 covers 15 residues. Germline V CDR1 and CDR2: MDHEN, SYDVKM. The CDR3 DNA is TGTGCCAGCAGGACACAAACGGGAGTCACAGATACGCAGTATTTT. This sequence encodes CASRTQTGVTDTQYF.

The gene calls are TRBV5-1 and TRBJ1-4; 12 nucleotides line up with TRBD1. Germline CDR1 reads SGHRS; CDR2 reads YFSETQ. V gave up 3 bases and J gave up 0 bases; unmatched junction bases: 3. The length of the CDR3 is 17 residues. CDR3 in DNA: TGCGCCAGCAGCTGGGGACAGGGGGCGACAACTAATGAAAAACTGTTTTTT. Translated: CASSWGQGATTNEKLFF.

V gene TRBV30 combines with J gene TRBJ1-1; D unclear. The CDR3 extends over 11 amino acids. The germline V gene encodes CDR1 GTSNPN and CDR2 SVGIG (reference sequence). The V and J ends lost 5 bases and 0 bases respectively, with 4 bases between them. The CDR3 region is CAWAMNTEAFF. The CDR3 DNA sequence: TGTGCCTGGGCTATGAACACTGAAGCTTTCTTT.

Here the CDR3 DNA reads TGTGCCAGCAGTGAAGTTTGGGCGGGAACTAACTATGGCTACACCTTC. It encodes CASSEVWAGTNYGYTF. The rearrangement joins TRBV6-1 to TRBJ1-2; D gene unclear. The CDR3 sequence is 16 residues long. With 1 base removed from V and 0 bases from J, the gap between germline ends came to 12 bases. CDR1 is MNHNS and CDR2 is SASEGT in the germline V gene.

V gene TRBV14 combines with J gene TRBJ1-2, with D perhaps matching TRBD1 (6 bases). Per the germline V gene, CDR1 is SGHDN and CDR2 is FVKESK. The CDR3 length is 15 residues. The V end was cut by 2 bases, the J end by 9 bases, with 19 bases between. CDR3 sequence: CASSQSSGTIKSYTF. The CDR3 DNA is TGTGCCAGCAGCCAATCATCCGGGACAATTAAGAGCTACACCTTC.

This rearrangement joins TRBV7-8 to TRBJ2-7; 11 nucleotides agree with TRBD2. The V gene's germline CDR1 is SGHVS and CDR2 FQNEAQ. V dropped 6 bases and J dropped 6; count of bases not matched to a gene: 25. The CDR3 consists of 20 residues. CDR3 region: CASSLGVWQTFTSGSREQYF. CDR3 DNA: TGTGCCAGCAGTCTAGGGGTCTGGCAGACGTTTACTAGCGGGAGTCGCGAGCAGTACTTC.

The chain employs TRBV5-8 and TRBJ1-4, with 9 nucleotides matching TRBD1. This CDR3 region has 15 residues. The germline V gene encodes CDR1 SGHTS and CDR2 YDEGEE. Losses at the gene ends were 4 bases for V and 4 bases for J; bases not matched to a gene: 5. Here the CDR3 reads CASSPGTGLNEKLFF. The CDR3 DNA is TGTGCCAGCAGCCCCGGGACAGGGCTTAATGAAAAACTGTTTTTT.

This chain connects TRBV28 to TRBJ1-5, with D maybe TRBD1 (5 bases). The germline V gene has CDR1 MDHEN and CDR2 SYDVKM. The CDR3 totals 13 residues. V was cut by 7 bases and J by 1 base, with 8 bases left in between. The CDR3: CASKWGSNQPQHF. CDR3 bases: TGTGCCAGCAAATGGGGGAGCAATCAGCCCCAGCATTTT.

This rearrangement joins TRBV5-6 to TRBJ2-1; a weak D match, TRBD2 (6 bases). This CDR3 is built from 15 residues. From germline, CDR1 is SGHDT and CDR2 YYEEEE. V lost 0 bases, J lost 6 bases, and 13 bases lay in between. This chain's CDR3 is CASSLGLASINEQFF. The CDR3 DNA is TGTGCCAGCAGCTTGGGGCTAGCGTCTATCAATGAGCAGTTCTTC.

The chain combines TRBV6-4 with TRBJ1-3, with unresolved D. Germline CDR1 reads MRHNA; CDR2 reads SNTAGT. The length of the CDR3 is 16 residues. Trimming stripped 4 bases from V and 0 bases from J, with 13 bases between. The chain's CDR3 is CASSVIGWGSGNTIYF. The CDR3 bases are TGTGCCAGCAGTGTCATTGGCTGGGGCTCTGGAAACACCATATATTTT.

The chain uses TRBV7-9 and TRBJ1-5; a possible D gene is TRBD1 (5 bases). Germline assignment: CDR1 SEHNR and CDR2 FQNEAQ (reference sequence). CDR3 length: 14 amino acids. With 5 bases removed from V and 7 bases from J, the gap between germline ends came to 15 bases. The CDR3 is CASSPGRGGQPQHF. The DNA of the CDR3 is TGTGCCAGCAGCCCGGGGAGGGGAGGACAGCCCCAGCATTTT.

The chain joins TRBV11-2 to TRBJ2-7; TRBD2 aligns across 9 bases. The germline V gene encodes CDR1 SGHAT and CDR2 FQNNGV. The length of the CDR3 is 14 residues. Trimming took 2 bases from V and 4 from J; bases not matched to a gene: 3. The CDR3 is CASSLRLAGYEQYF. CDR3 coding DNA: TGTGCCAGCAGCTTACGCCTAGCGGGGTACGAGCAGTACTTC.

The rearrangement joins TRBV5-1 to TRBJ2-1, with D uncertain. CDR1 and CDR2 (germline): SGHRS, YFSETQ. The CDR3 covers 15 residues. V dropped 1 base and J dropped 4 bases, with 12 bases sitting between them. CDR3: CASSLFSTQYNEQFF. Here the CDR3 DNA reads TGCGCCAGCAGCTTGTTTTCGACACAATACAATGAGCAGTTCTTC.

The chain uses TRBV5-4 and TRBJ2-7; TRBD1 agrees at 8 bases. Germline V gene sequence: CDR1 SGHNT, CDR2 YYREEE (reference sequence). The V and J ends lost 4 bases and 5 bases, in that order; junction bases with no gene match: 14. This CDR3 has 16 amino acids. This CDR3 reads CASSPDRGGLRNEQYF. The CDR3, as DNA: TGTGCCAGCAGCCCAGACAGGGGAGGATTAAGAAACGAGCAGTACTTC. The whole variable domain, filled in from reference TRBV5-4 and TRBJ2-7, reads ETGVTQSPTHLIKTRGQQVTLRCSSQSGHNTVSWYQQALGQGPQFIFQYYREEENGRGNFPPRFSGLQFPNYSSELNVNALELDDSALYLCASSPDRGGLRNEQYFGPGTRLTVT.

This chain links TRBV18 with TRBJ2-1; perhaps TRBD1 as D (5 bases). V shed 5 bases and J shed 6 bases, with 11 bases lying between them. The germline CDR1 and CDR2 sequences are KGHSH and LQKENI. The CDR3 runs to 13 residues. For the CDR3, the DNA is TGTGCCAGCTCAGCAGGGTCAGGCAATGAGCAGTTCTTC. Its translation: CASSAGSGNEQFF.

The chain couples TRBV7-9 to TRBJ2-5; D tentatively reads TRBD1 or TRBD2 (5 bases each). The CDR3 has 16 amino acids. Germline V CDR1 and CDR2: SEHNR, FQNEAQ (reference sequence). The V end was cut by 2 bases, the J end by 2 bases, with 15 bases between. CDR3 residues: CASSLRDGPKQETQYF. For the CDR3, the DNA is TGTGCCAGCAGCTTAAGGGACGGACCTAAGCAAGAGACCCAGTACTTC.

The chain links TRBV28 to TRBJ2-3; D tentatively reads TRBD1 or TRBD2 (5 bases each). Trimming pared 6 bases from V and 2 bases from J, leaving 15 bases between. Germline CDR1 and CDR2: MDHEN and SYDVKM. This CDR3 region has 15 residues. CDR3 sequence (DNA): TGTGCCAGCAGCCAACGGGACGGCTACACAGATACGCAGTATTTT. This gives the protein CASSQRDGYTDTQYF.

The V gene is TRBV7-2, the J gene TRBJ1-6; tentatively, D is TRBD1 (5 bases). Germline V gene data show CDR1 as SGHTA and CDR2 as FQGNSA. The germline V and J ends were trimmed by 6 bases and 6 bases, with 18 bases remaining between them. The CDR3 consists of 16 residues. CDR3 sequence: CASSSRLPGLNSPLHF. CDR3 DNA: TGTGCCAGCAGTTCTCGGCTGCCAGGGCTTAATTCACCCCTCCACTTT.

This chain uses TRBV6-1 with TRBJ1-1; 7 bases agree with TRBD1. The CDR3 runs 12 residues. The germline CDR1 and CDR2 sequences are MNHNS and SASEGT. J lost 5 bases, V lost 6 bases, and 3 bases had no gene match. The CDR3 region is CASSSRGTEAFF. CDR3 bases: TGTGCCAGCAGCTCCAGGGGGACTGAAGCTTTCTTT.

The rearrangement joins TRBV28 to TRBJ2-4; D remains unclear. Germline V gives CDR1 MDHEN, CDR2 SYDVKM. V shed 10 bases and J shed 0 bases, with 16 bases lying between them. CDR3 length: 15 residues. CDR3 protein: CAITADGLAKNIQYF. DNA for the CDR3: TGTGCCATAACAGCTGATGGGTTAGCCAAAAACATTCAGTACTTC.

The genes are TRBV6-4 and TRBJ2-1, with 14 nucleotides matching TRBD2. V trimming: 4 bases; J trimming: 8 bases; junction bases outside the gene matches: 7. CDR3 size: 16 residues. The germline V gene encodes CDR1 MRHNA and CDR2 SNTAGT. Here the CDR3 reads CASSAGTSGSIHEQFF. The CDR3 DNA reads TGTGCCAGCAGTGCCGGGACTAGCGGGAGTATCCATGAGCAGTTCTTC.